Sequencing of this T cell receptor (beta chain) was carried out in a study of CD8+CD57+ T cells in acquired aplastic anemia. Turning to the study itself: Sorted CD4+ and CD8+ cells gave a mean 3.2 ug DNA, range roughly 0.18 to 30 ug. Healthy donor CD4+ cell samples had a mean of around 10 million reads.

TCR beta VDJ and CDR3 profiles were obtained from a genomic DNA template. TCRdb redid the calling of the reads with MiXCR, one entry per CDR3 protein. The data show roughly 170,000 distinct CDR3 sequences, around 60% seen once. Overall study results and limits: Between patients and controls, CD8+ Simpson's diversity did not vary significantly. Patients and controls had in common 25 to 35 CD8+ CDR3 sequences.

CDR3 length equals 17 residues. This clonotype appeared a few times. The antigen remains unidentified. This receptor was obtained from a human donor in good health. Sequenced input: sorted CD4+, CD8+, or CD8+CD57+ T cells (not recorded which) from PBMCs. The rearrangement links TRBV3-2 to TRBJ1-6. TRBV3-2 is a pseudogene. CDR3 amino acids: CASSPPDCISYNSPLHF. In nucleotides, the CDR3 is TGTGCCAGCAGCCCCCCGGACTGCATCTCCTATAATTCACCCCTCCACTTT.